A selection of T cell receptor beta chains follows, all from one sample in a study of CD8 T cells in Susac syndrome. One entry per CDR3 protein results from TCRdb running MiXCR on the immunoSEQ multiplex PCR reads. Of roughly 200,000 distinct CDR3 sequences listed, about 94% are singletons. The sequencing sample was made of CD4+ T cells from PBMCs. These TCRs come from a human donor in good health. Each CDR3 is given with its conserved first and last residue. The D gene is left open where the match is weak. The size field is filled for only some rows; it gives once, few, many or a size class.

v_call	clone_size	cdr3_length	j_call	d_call	cdr3_aa	cdr3_nt
TRBV19	-	14	TRBJ1-1	-	CASSNRGRDTEAFF	TGTGCCAGTAGTAATAGGGGAAGAGACACTGAAGCTTTCTTT
TRBV12-3/TRBV12-4	few	13	TRBJ1-2	-	CASSFRAGYGYTF	TGTGCCAGCAGTTTTCGAGCCGGCTATGGCTACACCTTC
TRBV7-2	-	12	TRBJ2-1	TRBD1	CASSRQGGEQFF	TGTGCCAGCAGTAGACAGGGGGGTGAGCAGTTCTTC
TRBV12-3/TRBV12-4	-	10	TRBJ2-7	-	CASANYEQYF	TGTGCCAGCGCCAACTACGAGCAGTACTTC
TRBV25-1	-	13	TRBJ1-1	-	CASIPDGNTEAFF	TGTGCCAGCATTCCAGACGGGAACACTGAAGCTTTCTTT
TRBV27	-	13	TRBJ2-7	TRBD1	CASSSRTGSEQYF	TGTGCCAGCAGTTCCCGGACAGGGTCCGAGCAGTACTTC
TRBV20-1	-	13	TRBJ2-3	TRBD2	CSAVAGETDTQYF	TGCAGTGCTGTAGCGGGAGAGACAGATACGCAGTATTTT
TRBV5-1	-	15	TRBJ2-1	TRBD2	CASSLRAGAGNEQFF	TGCGCCAGCAGCCTGCGAGCGGGAGCTGGCAATGAGCAGTTCTTC
TRBV2	-	13	TRBJ2-3	-	CAAKTRATDTQYF	TGTGCCGCTAAGACCAGAGCCACAGATACGCAGTATTTT
TRBV7-3	once	15	TRBJ2-3	TRBD1	CASSFTGESTDTQYF	TGTGCCAGCAGCTTCACAGGGGAAAGCACAGATACGCAGTATTTT
TRBV12-3/TRBV12-4	-	13	TRBJ1-1	TRBD1	CASKGQVNTEAFF	TGTGCCAGCAAAGGACAGGTGAACACTGAAGCTTTCTTT
TRBV28	-	13	TRBJ1-2	-	CASTSLEGYGYTF	TGTGCCAGCACCTCCCTCGAGGGGTATGGCTACACCTTC
TRBV28	-	14	TRBJ2-2	-	CASRTSWNTGELFF	TGTGCCAGCAGAACTAGCTGGAACACCGGGGAGCTGTTTTTT
TRBV2	few	14	TRBJ1-1	TRBD1	CASSPGTGNTEAFF	TGTGCCAGCAGTCCCGGGACAGGGAACACTGAAGCTTTCTTT
TRBV7-6	-	15	TRBJ2-1	-	CASSLISGYYNEQFF	TGTGCCAGCAGCTTAATATCCGGGTACTACAATGAGCAGTTCTTC
TRBV5-1	-	13	TRBJ2-3	-	CASSGVTTDTQYF	TGCGCCAGCAGTGGAGTTACCACAGATACGCAGTATTTT
TRBV27	once	14	TRBJ1-5	-	CASSLSPGYQPQHF	TGTGCCAGCAGTTTATCGCCGGGGTATCAGCCCCAGCATTTT
TRBV29-1	-	14	TRBJ2-5	TRBD2	CSAHGRESPGTQYF	TGCAGCGCCCATGGGCGGGAGTCCCCAGGGACCCAGTACTTC
TRBV5-4	-	12	TRBJ1-1	TRBD1	CASSVDRREAFF	TGTGCCAGCAGCGTGGACAGGCGGGAGGCTTTCTTT
TRBV7-2	-	14	TRBJ2-5	-	CASSSLVGLGTQYF	TGTGCCAGCAGCTCTCTGGTTGGGCTGGGGACCCAGTACTTC
TRBV29-1	-	12	TRBJ2-3	TRBD2	CSVGLVTDTQYF	TGCAGCGTCGGACTAGTTACAGATACGCAGTATTTT
TRBV12-3/TRBV12-4	-	18	TRBJ2-3	-	CASSSLDETPPSTDTQYF	TGTGCCAGCAGTTCCCTAGACGAGACACCGCCTAGCACAGATACGCAGTATTTT
TRBV15	once	16	TRBJ1-2	TRBD1	CATSRYSDRGSYGYTF	TGTGCCACCAGCAGATATTCGGACAGGGGCTCCTATGGCTACACCTTC
TRBV28	-	18	TRBJ1-1	-	CASRTNGGYIVQNTEAFF	TGTGCCAGCAGAACGAACGGAGGGTATATAGTTCAGAACACTGAAGCTTTCTTT
TRBV7-2	-	16	TRBJ2-6	-	CASSLDPRPGANVLTF	TGTGCCAGCAGCTTAGACCCTAGACCTGGGGCCAACGTCCTGACTTTC
TRBV7-3	-	14	TRBJ2-7	TRBD2	CASSLSGRDDEQYF	TGTGCCAGCAGCTTAAGCGGGAGGGACGACGAGCAGTACTTC
TRBV11-1	-	14	TRBJ2-5	TRBD1	CASSYRGHGETQYF	TGTGCCAGCAGCTACAGGGGGCACGGAGAGACCCAGTACTTC
TRBV20-1	-	13	TRBJ1-5	TRBD1	CSAADRGQQPQHF	TGCAGTGCTGCGGACAGGGGCCAACAGCCCCAGCATTTT